One and the same sample provided the 22 T cell receptor beta chains below, sequenced in a study of shared clonotypes between healthy human individuals (TCRdb year 2020). Library generation was performed with the immunoSEQ multiplex PCR assay. TCRdb stores this immuneACCESS table with in-frame sequences only. Part of the clones is absent; in the studies checked, under half of the shortfall reflects unresolved V genes, and no reason is known for the rest. The sample table lists just over 2,000,000 clones, approximately 94% of them with a count of one. The ten biggest clones cover 0.9% to 1.3% of the sample. For the CD8 naive samples, CD45RO-negative cells were positively selected for CCR7, yielding a CD45RA+CCR7+ population from which TemRA cells were excluded. Sequenced material: naive CD8+ T cells sorted from blood. In the paper's terms, the cell subset or site label means: CD45RA+CCR7+. The receptors derive from a man younger than 30 in good health.

This sequence joins TRBV2 and TRBJ2-5; a weak D match, TRBD2 (5 bases). Germline CDR1 SNHLY, CDR2 FYNNEI. This CDR3 is 16 amino acids long. Trimming removed 2 bases at V and 6 bases at J, with 19 bases between. CDR3 DNA sequence: TGTGCCAGCAGTGAAATCAGCGGTCATACTCAAAAGACCCAGTACTTC. Translating it yields CASSEISGHTQKTQYF.

V and J are TRBV6-1 and TRBJ2-3; D is uncertain. The V end was cut by 6 bases, the J end by 0 bases, with 13 bases between. Germline V gives CDR1 MNHNS, CDR2 SASEGT. The CDR3 spans 15 residues. For the CDR3, the DNA is TGTGCCAGCAGCGAGCTTCAGGCTAGCACAGATACGCAGTATTTT. This codes for CASSELQASTDTQYF.

For the CDR3, the DNA is TGTGCCAGCAGCCCCCGGGACTATGTCAATGAGCAGTTCTTC. This translates into CASSPRDYVNEQFF. The V gene is TRBV5-6, the J gene TRBJ2-1, with 7 positions matching TRBD2. The trim removed 4 bases at V and 6 bases at J, leaving 7 bases unmatched. CDR1 SGHDT and CDR2 YYEEEE come from the germline V gene. The CDR3 covers 14 residues.

V usage is TRBV5-1 and J usage is TRBJ2-1; D call uncertain. The germline gives CDR1 SGHRS, CDR2 YFSETQ. This CDR3 has 12 amino acids. The V gene lost 3 bases and the J gene lost 4 bases, with 5 bases spanning the gap. CDR3 residues: CASSYAYNEQFF. Here the CDR3 DNA reads TGCGCCAGCAGCTACGCGTACAATGAGCAGTTCTTC.

The chain combines TRBV7-9 with TRBJ1-2; D is possibly TRBD1 (5 bases). Germline V gives CDR1 SEHNR, CDR2 FQNEAQ (reference sequence). CDR3 length: 15 amino acids. Between the trimmed V and J ends, which lost 1 base and 0 bases, there was a span of 9 bases. Written as DNA, the CDR3 is TGTGCCAGCAGCTTAGTGGTAGGGGCTAACTATGGCTACACCTTC. As protein: CASSLVVGANYGYTF.

The chain is built from TRBV5-6 and TRBJ1-5; D is ambiguous. This CDR3 contains 12 residues. CDR1 is SGHDT, CDR2 YYEEEE, per germline. V was cut by 2 bases and J by 9 bases, with 9 bases left in between. CDR3 coding DNA: TGTGCCAGCAGCTTACGTGGTAGGCCCCAGCATTTT. Its protein product is CASSLRGRPQHF. The full variable domain, its missing parts supplied by reference TRBV5-6 and TRBJ1-5, is DAGVTQSPTHLIKTRGQQVTLRCSPKSGHDTVSWYQQALGQGPQFIFQYYEEEERQRGNFPDRFSGHQFPNYSSELNVNALLLGDSALYLCASSLRGRPQHFGDGTRLSIL.

V usage is TRBV5-6 and J usage is TRBJ2-7; D is unresolved. Germline CDR1 and CDR2: SGHDT and YYEEEE. CDR3 length: 13 residues. V was pared by 4 bases and J by 2 bases, with 10 bases between. The CDR3 nucleotides read TGTGCCAGCAGCCATCGCGAAACCTACGAGCAGTACTTC. Its translation: CASSHRETYEQYF.

This chain links TRBV5-1 with TRBJ2-7; D perhaps matches TRBD2 (6 bases). Trimming stripped 0 bases from V and 0 bases from J, with 13 bases between. CDR1 SGHRS and CDR2 YFSETQ come from the germline V gene. The length of the CDR3 is 16 residues. DNA for the CDR3: TGCGCCAGCAGCTTGGGGAGGGTCCTTAGCTCCTACGAGCAGTACTTC. Translated: CASSLGRVLSSYEQYF.

This sequence joins TRBV5-5 and TRBJ2-7; D remains ambiguous. The V end lost 4 bases, the J end lost 2 bases, and 4 bases lay between the germline ends. CDR1 is SGHKS, CDR2 YYEKEE, per germline (reference sequence). This CDR3 is built from 11 residues. The CDR3 bases are TGTGCCAGCAGCCCAGCCTACGAGCAGTACTTC. Encoded protein: CASSPAYEQYF.

The chain links TRBV18 to TRBJ2-1, with TRBD1 identical over 10 bases. Germline CDR1 is KGHSH and CDR2 is LQKENI. J lost 4 bases, V lost 2 bases, and 11 bases had no gene match. There are 18 residues in the CDR3. CDR3 sequence: CASSPEGQGTFPYNEQFF. CDR3 bases: TGTGCCAGCTCACCAGAGGGACAGGGGACTTTTCCGTACAATGAGCAGTTCTTC.

V is TRBV7-9 and J is TRBJ2-4, with TRBD1 matching 8 bases. This CDR3 spans 15 amino acids. CDR1 is SEHNR and CDR2 is FQNEAQ in the germline V gene (reference sequence). Losses at the gene ends were 6 bases for V and 3 bases for J; bases not matched to a gene: 7. The CDR3 bases are TGTGCCAGCAGGGCAGGGGGCTTGGGCAAAAACATTCAGTACTTC. Residues: CASRAGGLGKNIQYF.

V is TRBV4-1 and J is TRBJ2-7; D is unclear. The germline V and J ends were trimmed by 0 bases and 0 bases, with 9 bases remaining between them. CDR1 MGHRA and CDR2 YSYEKL come from the germline V gene. The CDR3 runs 15 residues. The CDR3 is CASSQDRTDSYEQYF. CDR3 DNA sequence: TGCGCCAGCAGCCAAGACAGAACGGACTCCTACGAGCAGTACTTC.

The CDR3 coding sequence is TGTGCCAGCAGTGAAGAATCTACAGGGTATGACACTGAAGCTTTCTTT. Its protein is CASSEESTGYDTEAFF. The rearrangement uses TRBV6-1 and TRBJ1-1, with D possibly TRBD1 on 6 matching bases. The CDR3 contains 16 residues. The germline CDR1 and CDR2 sequences are MNHNS and SASEGT. V lost 1 base and J lost 3, with 15 bases in between.

CDR3 in DNA: TGCGCCAGCAGCCGGGGCCGAGGGAGCCAAGGGAGCTATGGCTACACCTTC. Protein sequence: CASSRGRGSQGSYGYTF. The gene calls are TRBV4-3 and TRBJ1-2, with a tentative D call TRBD1 (5 bases). The germline V gene has CDR1 LGHNA and CDR2 YSLEER. The V end lost 4 bases, the J end lost 4 bases, and 22 bases lay between the germline ends. There are 17 residues in the CDR3.

This clone was detected only once. The rearrangement joins TRBV14 to TRBJ2-5; no definite D call. V shed 1 base and J shed 3 bases, with 18 bases lying between them. The CDR3 totals 17 residues. CDR1 SGHDN and CDR2 FVKESK come from the germline V gene. In DNA, the CDR3 is TGTGCCAGCAGCCAAGCCTCAAACATCGACCTCGAAGAGACCCAGTACTTC. Encoded protein: CASSQASNIDLEETQYF.

The gene calls are TRBV6-6 and TRBJ2-7, with TRBD2 matching over 12 bases. Germline V gene sequence: CDR1 MNHNY, CDR2 SVGAGI (reference sequence). The CDR3 runs to 13 residues. With 11 bases clipped from V and 1 base from J, the junction kept 3 bases outside the gene matches. CDR3 region: CAGGLAGSYEQYF. The DNA for the CDR3 is TGTGCCGGAGGACTAGCGGGGTCCTACGAGCAGTACTTC.

The rearrangement links TRBV2 to TRBJ2-7; D not resolved. The V gene's germline CDR1 is SNHLY and CDR2 FYNNEI. CDR3 length: 14 residues. V was cut by 5 bases and J by 1 base, with 12 bases left in between. CDR3 loop: CASSRQGPSYEQYF. Here the CDR3 DNA reads TGTGCCAGCAGTAGACAAGGACCATCCTACGAGCAGTACTTC.

This sequence joins TRBV7-9 and TRBJ2-5; 7 nucleotides agree with TRBD1. The CDR3 is 15 residues long. Germline loops: CDR1 SEHNR, CDR2 FQNEAQ (reference sequence). After removal of 5 bases from V and 5 bases from J, the junction contained 11 bases not matched to a gene. In DNA form, the CDR3 reads TGTGCCAGCAGCATTCCGACAGGGTGGTCGGAGACCCAGTACTTC. The encoded protein is CASSIPTGWSETQYF.

The chain couples TRBV7-2 to TRBJ2-7, with D unclear. Between the trimmed V and J ends, which lost 4 bases and 2 bases, there was a span of 9 bases. The CDR3 loop spans 13 amino acids. Per the germline V gene, CDR1 is SGHTA and CDR2 is FQGNSA. The CDR3 protein is CASSWSETYEQYF. Written as DNA, the CDR3 is TGTGCCAGCAGCTGGAGCGAGACCTACGAGCAGTACTTC.

CDR3 coding DNA: TGTGCCTGGTGCCCCATACTTGATTCACCCCTCCACTTT. This gives the protein CAWCPILDSPLHF. V is TRBV30 and J is TRBJ1-6; D is unresolved. With 5 bases removed from V and 8 bases from J, the gap between germline ends came to 13 bases. CDR1 and CDR2 from the germline V gene are GTSNPN and SVGIG (reference sequence). The CDR3 runs to 13 residues.

The count of this clone is one. The V gene is TRBV11-2, the J gene TRBJ2-7; D might be TRBD1 (5 bases). CDR1 SGHAT and CDR2 FQNNGV come from the germline V gene. This CDR3 is built from 15 residues. Deletions cut 0 bases from V and 6 bases from J, with 15 bases between. The CDR3 nucleotides are TGTGCCAGCAGCTTAGAGGTAGGGGTAATAAGCGAGCAGTACTTC. This encodes CASSLEVGVISEQYF.

The chain links TRBV13 to TRBJ2-3; perhaps TRBD2 as D (6 bases). This CDR3 is 15 amino acids long. From germline, CDR1 is PRHDT and CDR2 FYEKMQ (reference sequence). Trimming took 5 bases from V and 6 from J, leaving 18 bases between them. The CDR3 sequence: CASSPPGRGSDTQYF. In nucleotides, the CDR3 is TGTGCCAGCAGCCCCCCGGGGCGGGGTTCCGATACGCAGTATTTT.